Here is one T cell receptor beta chain with its context. This record belongs to a study of blood T cell repertoires in COVID-19. At the level of the study: Both acute and convalescent COVID-19 samples were obtained from the United States, Italy and Spain.

Method: immunoSEQ multiplex PCR; TCRdb's copy keeps in-frame clones and lacks some. This table has 200,000 to 250,000 clones, around three quarters appearing once. The CDR3 runs 16 residues. V trimming: 4 bases; J trimming: 8 bases; junction bases outside the gene matches: 14. The germline gives CDR1 SGHRS, CDR2 YFSETQ. This sequence originates from a woman in her 70s with acute or convalescent COVID-19. Material for sequencing was peripheral blood. The chain employs TRBV5-1 and TRBJ2-1; TRBD1 matches 8 bases. CDR3 in amino acids: CASSQGAGYGIDEQFF. The CDR3 DNA reads TGCGCCAGCAGCCAGGGGGCGGGGTACGGTATCGATGAGCAGTTCTTC.